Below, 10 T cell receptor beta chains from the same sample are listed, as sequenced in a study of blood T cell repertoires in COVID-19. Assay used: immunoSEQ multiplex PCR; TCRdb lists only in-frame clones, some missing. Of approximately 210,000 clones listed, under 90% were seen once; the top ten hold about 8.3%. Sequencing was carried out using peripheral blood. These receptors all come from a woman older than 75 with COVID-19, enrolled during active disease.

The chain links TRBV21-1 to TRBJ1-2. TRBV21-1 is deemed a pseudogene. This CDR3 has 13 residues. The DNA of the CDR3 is TGTGCCACCGGTCGAGAATTCGGCTATGGCTACACCTTC. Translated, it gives CATGREFGYGYTF.

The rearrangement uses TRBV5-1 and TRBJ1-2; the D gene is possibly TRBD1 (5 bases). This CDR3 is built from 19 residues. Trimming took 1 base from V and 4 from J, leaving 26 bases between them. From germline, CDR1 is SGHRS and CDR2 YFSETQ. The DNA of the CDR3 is TGCGCCAGCAGCTTGCGCAGCCCCAGGGAAAGCAGTGGGGTCTATGGCTACACCTTC. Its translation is CASSLRSPRESSGVYGYTF.

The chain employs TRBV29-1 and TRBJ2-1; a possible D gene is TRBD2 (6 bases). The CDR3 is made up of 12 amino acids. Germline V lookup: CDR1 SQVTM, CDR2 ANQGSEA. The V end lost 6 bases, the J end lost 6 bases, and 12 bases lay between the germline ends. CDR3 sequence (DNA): TGCAGCGTCGAGCGGGTCCGCAATGAGCAGTTCTTC. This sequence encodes CSVERVRNEQFF.

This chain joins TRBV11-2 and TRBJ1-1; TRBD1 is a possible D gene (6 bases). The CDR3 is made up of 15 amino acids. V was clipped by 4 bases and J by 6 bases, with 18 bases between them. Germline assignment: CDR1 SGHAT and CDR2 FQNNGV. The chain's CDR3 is CASSSLGTRKAEAFF. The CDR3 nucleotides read TGTGCCAGCAGCTCCCTGGGGACAAGGAAGGCTGAAGCTTTCTTT.

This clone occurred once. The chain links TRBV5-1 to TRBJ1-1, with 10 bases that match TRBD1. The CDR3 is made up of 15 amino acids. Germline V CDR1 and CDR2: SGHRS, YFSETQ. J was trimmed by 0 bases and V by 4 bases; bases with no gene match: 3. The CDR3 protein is CASSKGQGLNTEAFF. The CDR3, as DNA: TGCGCCAGCAGCAAGGGACAGGGGTTGAACACTGAAGCTTTCTTT.

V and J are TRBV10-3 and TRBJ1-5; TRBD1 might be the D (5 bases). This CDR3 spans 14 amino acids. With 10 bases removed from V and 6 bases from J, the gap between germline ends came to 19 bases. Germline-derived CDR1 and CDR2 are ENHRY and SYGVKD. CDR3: CATKTDPVAQPQHF. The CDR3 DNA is TGTGCCACCAAGACAGACCCAGTGGCTCAGCCCCAGCATTTT.

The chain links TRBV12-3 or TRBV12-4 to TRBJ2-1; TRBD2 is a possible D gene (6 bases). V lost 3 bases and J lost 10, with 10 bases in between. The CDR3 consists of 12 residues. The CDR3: CASSLQGGEQFF. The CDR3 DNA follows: TGTGCCAGCAGTTTGCAGGGAGGCGAGCAGTTCTTC.

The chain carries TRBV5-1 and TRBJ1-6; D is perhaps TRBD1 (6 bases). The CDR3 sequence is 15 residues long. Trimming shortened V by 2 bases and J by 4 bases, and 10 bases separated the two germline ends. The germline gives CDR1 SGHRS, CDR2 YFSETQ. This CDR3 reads CASSLAGAYNSPLHF. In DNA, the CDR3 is TGCGCCAGCAGCTTAGCGGGGGCTTATAATTCACCCCTCCACTTT.

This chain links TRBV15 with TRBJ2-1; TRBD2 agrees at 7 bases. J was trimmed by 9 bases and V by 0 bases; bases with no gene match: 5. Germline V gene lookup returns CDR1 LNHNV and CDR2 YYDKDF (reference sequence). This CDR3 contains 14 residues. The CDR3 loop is CATSRDGGGFEQFF. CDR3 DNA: TGTGCCACCAGCAGAGATGGGGGGGGGTTTGAGCAGTTCTTC.

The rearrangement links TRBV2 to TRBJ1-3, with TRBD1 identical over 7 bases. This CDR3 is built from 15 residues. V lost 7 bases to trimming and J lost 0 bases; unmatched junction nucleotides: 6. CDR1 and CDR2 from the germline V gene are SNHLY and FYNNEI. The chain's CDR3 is CASIRQGGSGNTIYF. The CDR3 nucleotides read TGTGCCAGCATAAGACAGGGAGGCTCTGGAAACACCATATATTTT.